This T cell receptor beta chain is from a study of T cell responses to AZD1222 COVID-19 vaccine. For the study at large: Pooling was applied to second doses at about 4 or about 12 weeks.

Germline CDR1 reads MNHNY; CDR2 reads SVGAGI (reference sequence). This CDR3 is built from 19 residues. V was shortened by 5 bases and J by 0 bases, with 23 bases between the two germline ends. TCRdb's copy holds only in-frame clones and misses some; the assay was immunoSEQ multiplex PCR. This sample carries 65,000 to 95,000 clones, 85% of them seen once, and the ten largest clones take about an eighth. The chain uses TRBV6-6 and TRBJ1-5, with D possibly TRBD1 on 6 matching bases. The TCR sequence derives from an adult in good health. The starting material was peripheral blood, obtained on day 0 of AZD1222 vaccination. CDR3 DNA sequence: TGTGCCAGCAGTCAATTGACAGGCCCTAGAATTCATAGCAATCAGCCCCAGCATTTT. Translated, it gives CASSQLTGPRIHSNQPQHF.